The T cell receptor (beta chain) described here comes from a study of shared clonotypes between healthy human individuals (dated by TCRdb to about 2020). Some background on the complete study: Three men and two women, aged 18 to 49 years, made up the cohort. Libraries were prepared and TCR repertoires were sequenced by different laboratories using diverse techniques, in order to increase sequencing depth and limit assay-specific biases. The study deeply sequenced blood TCR repertoires of 5 or 6 healthy adults to estimate repertoire size and the extent of clonotype sharing between individuals. For each donor, three plates each were used for CD4 naive and CD4 memory, two plates were used for CD8 naive, and one plate was used for CD8 memory. Each donor's leukapheresis produced roughly between about 0.9 and 9.5 billion PBMCs. On the study overall, not on this receptor specifically: Naive subsets generally had larger estimated clonotype richness than memory subsets. The genetic and exposure-history diversity represented was limited by the small number of donors. Even with the large sequencing depth, rarefaction of the sorted-subset datasets indicated that sequencing was incomplete. Compared with non-shared clonotypes, the clonotypes found in all four sorted-subset donors had higher generation probabilities. Sampling was restricted to blood, and TCR repertoires in tissue are likely to differ from TCR repertoires in blood. Across four donors, around 5% of naive CD4, around 3.3% of naive CD8, about 2.3% of memory CD4, and 0.4% of memory CD8 clonotypes were shared. Pairwise subsampling indicated that sequencing depth was expected to affect the degree of clonotype sharing among donors.

For this clone: Its specific antigen is unknown. No quality values exist for individual bases; no much larger clone is one base distant.

TCR CDR3 regions were amplified from genomic DNA by multiplex PCR using the deep immunoSEQ assay. For each cell subset, the extracted genomic DNA was distributed evenly across all wells of several immunoSEQ 96-well plates, and each plate served as one replicate. For sorted subsets, 200 ng of genomic DNA, equivalent to some 30,000 T cell genomes, went into each replicate PCR. Purified libraries were quantified with a Qubit 3.0 fluorometer, sized on a Bioanalyzer 2100, and re-quantified with the KAPA Library Quantification kit. Every immunoSEQ 96-well plate was sequenced on a separate single-read 150-cycle Illumina NextSeq 550 flow cell. The paper's data handling went like this. Because only junctional sequences without quality scores were contained in the immunoSEQ output, filtering matching that applied to full-length reads could not be performed. Sequences were annotated with PyIR, a Python wrapper for IgBLAST v1.9, and V/J genes and CDR3 were assigned using IMGT germline references. Reads with weak V/J assignments (E-value above 1e-6), missing CDR3, stop codons, out-of-frame junctions, or ambiguous translated residues were removed. V3J clonotypes were defined by identical inferred V gene, J gene, and CDR3 amino acid sequence. To compute the percentage overlap between repertoires, the number of shared unique clonotypes was divided by the size of the smaller repertoire. Richness of each repertoire was evaluated using RTK rarefaction, the Chao1 estimator, and Recon v2.1 estimates of unobserved clonotypes. OLGA was used to compute generation probabilities for all TCRbeta clonotypes that the gDNA method yielded from several donors. TCRdb carries this immuneACCESS record with in-frame sequences only. Its versions omit some clonotypes, under half of them owing to an unresolved V gene in the studies checked, with the rest unexplained. From that table come the V and J calls and clone size; the DNA was used to work out D and trimming. The table for this sample lists a few million clones; about 92% of them were counted only once. Of the sample, 0.3% to 0.4% is held by the ten largest clones.

Healthy HIV-negative adults with no recently reported acute infections or vaccinations were included as donors. All donors were Caucasian adults living in Nashville, Tennessee, USA. CD4+ T cells were enriched through magnetic negative selection, after which naive cells were positively selected on CD45RA and the remaining negative fraction served as the memory subset. After blood collection by leukapheresis, PBMCs were isolated using Ficoll-Histopaque density gradient centrifugation and then cryopreserved in the vapor phase of liquid nitrogen. Analytical flow cytometry was used to check the purity and quantity of each magnetically sorted T cell population. From each sorted fraction, genomic DNA was isolated and quantified by UV absorbance on a Nanodrop 2000c. The specimen was naive CD4+ T cells from PBMCs. The sample's cell subset or site label, decoded: CD45RA+ positively selected. The receptor comes from a man between 18 and 35 years old in good health. Some clones in this sample may be carry-over from other donors' samples.

The CDR3 corresponds to CASSQDGREDTQYF. The base sequence is TGCGCCAGCAGCCAAGATGGGAGGGAGGATACGCAGTATTTT. This chain joins TRBV4-3 to TRBJ2-3; TRBD2 fits 7 bases in the junction. For this chain, trimming is 0 bases at the V end and 6 bases at the J end, and the number of junction bases without a gene match is 3. CDR1 and CDR2, per the germline V gene, are LGHNA and YSLEER. There are 14 amino acids in the CDR3, from cysteine to phenylalanine inclusive. Just CDR3 DNA is preserved here, 42 bases in frame from base 1.